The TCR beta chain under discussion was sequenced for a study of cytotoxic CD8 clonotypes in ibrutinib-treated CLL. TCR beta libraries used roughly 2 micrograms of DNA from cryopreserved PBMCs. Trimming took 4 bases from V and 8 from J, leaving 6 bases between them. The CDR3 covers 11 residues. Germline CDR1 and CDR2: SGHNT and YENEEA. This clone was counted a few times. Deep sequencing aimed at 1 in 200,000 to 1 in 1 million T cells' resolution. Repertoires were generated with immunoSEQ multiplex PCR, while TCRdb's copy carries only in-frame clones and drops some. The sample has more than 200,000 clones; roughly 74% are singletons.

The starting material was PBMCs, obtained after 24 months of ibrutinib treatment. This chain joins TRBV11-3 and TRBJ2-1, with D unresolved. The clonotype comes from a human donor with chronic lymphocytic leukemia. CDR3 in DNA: TGTGCCAGCAGCTCCCACGATGAGCAGTTCTTC. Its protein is CASSSHDEQFF.